This is a list of T cell receptor beta chains from one sample in a study of blood T cell repertoires in COVID-19. Assay used: immunoSEQ multiplex PCR; TCRdb lists only in-frame clones, some missing. The profile shows about 100,000 clones, 81% of them singletons. The sequenced material came from peripheral blood. Every receptor here comes from a man older than 75 with COVID-19, enrolled during active disease. The CDR3 runs from the conserved cysteine through the conserved F or W. Fields, in order: V gene, clone size, D gene, J gene, CDR3 protein, CDR3 DNA. A D gene is named only where the DNA matches it firmly. Not every row has a clone size; where given, it reads once, few, many or a size class.

>TRBV5-1|.|.|TRBJ2-7
CASSNTTYEQYF
TGCGCCAGCAGCAACACAACCTACGAGCAGTACTTC
>TRBV30|.|.|TRBJ2-1
CAWSVQSGAWQFF
TGTGCCTGGAGTGTTCAATCGGGAGCTTGGCAGTTCTTC
>TRBV14|.|.|TRBJ1-2
CASSLQGTAYGYTF
TGTGCCAGCAGTCTACAGGGAACTGCCTATGGCTACACCTTC
>TRBV6-1|.|.|TRBJ1-5
CASSEAGFNQPQHF
TGTGCCAGCAGTGAAGCTGGCTTCAATCAGCCCCAGCATTTT
>TRBV13|.|.|TRBJ2-3
CASSPRTPLSTDTQYF
TGTGCCAGCAGCCCAAGGACACCCCTTAGCACAGATACGCAGTATTTT
>TRBV21-1|once|.|TRBJ1-2
CASSKDRDRDGYTF
TGTGCCAGCAGCAAGGACAGGGATCGGGATGGCTACACCTTC
>TRBV12-3/TRBV12-4|few|TRBD1|TRBJ1-1
CASSWTGGKAFF
TGTGCCAGCAGTTGGACAGGGGGCAAAGCTTTCTTT
>TRBV19|.|.|TRBJ1-5
CASSIVGTNNQPQHF
TGTGCCAGTAGTATAGTCGGGACAAATAATCAGCCCCAGCATTTT
>TRBV2|.|.|TRBJ1-4
CASSGGGGKLFF
TGTGCCAGCAGTGGGGGGGGCGGAAAACTGTTTTTT
>TRBV28|.|.|TRBJ2-3
CASSPHLPGPGVADTQYF
TGTGCCAGCAGTCCTCACTTGCCGGGACCGGGGGTTGCAGATACGCAGTATTTT
>TRBV24-1|.|.|TRBJ1-4
CATSDSGVNEKLFF
TGTGCCACCAGTGATTCAGGGGTTAATGAAAAACTGTTTTTT
>TRBV6-4|.|.|TRBJ2-2
CASSVESNTGELFF
TGTGCCAGCAGTGTGGAGTCAAACACCGGGGAGCTGTTTTTT
>TRBV5-4|.|TRBD1|TRBJ1-2
CASSGQAGGDYGYTF
TGTGCCAGCAGCGGACAGGCCGGGGGCGACTATGGCTACACCTTC
>TRBV27|few|.|TRBJ2-3
CASSLQAGATDTQYF
TGTGCCAGCAGTTTACAGGCAGGGGCAACAGATACGCAGTATTTT
>TRBV7-2|.|TRBD2|TRBJ2-7
CASSLGLAGSGYEQYF
TGTGCCAGCAGCTTAGGGCTAGCGGGGAGCGGGTACGAGCAGTACTTC
>TRBV4-3|.|.|TRBJ2-4
CASSQDRGTGDIQYF
TGCGCCAGCAGCCAAGATCGGGGGACTGGGGACATTCAGTACTTC
>TRBV25-1|.|TRBD1|TRBJ2-3
CASSGGTGGTDTQYF
TGTGCCAGCAGTGGGGGGACAGGGGGCACAGATACGCAGTATTTT
>TRBV4-1|.|TRBD2|TRBJ2-4
CASSQDLGRELGIQYF
TGCGCCAGCAGCCAAGATCTAGGGCGGGAGTTGGGCATTCAGTACTTC
>TRBV6-5|.|.|TRBJ1-2
CASSQGYGYTF
TGTGCCAGCAGTCAGGGCTATGGCTACACCTTC
>TRBV3-1/TRBV3-2|.|TRBD1|TRBJ2-5
CASSQDDDRGKQETQYF
TGTGCCAGCAGCCAAGACGATGACAGGGGGAAGCAAGAGACCCAGTACTTC
>TRBV25-1|.|.|TRBJ2-7
CASSDYGEQYF
TGTGCCAGCAGTGATTACGGCGAGCAGTACTTC
>TRBV7-3|.|TRBD1|TRBJ2-7
CASSVTGGERYEQYF
TGTGCCAGCAGCGTCACAGGGGGCGAGAGATACGAGCAGTACTTC
>TRBV9|few|TRBD1|TRBJ2-3
CASSVGDRGGTDTQYF
TGTGCCAGCAGCGTAGGGGACAGGGGGGGCACAGATACGCAGTATTTT
>TRBV5-1|.|TRBD2|TRBJ2-1
CASSPGLAGGPPANEQFF
TGCGCCAGCAGCCCCGGACTAGCGGGAGGGCCCCCCGCGAATGAGCAGTTCTTC
>TRBV7-9|.|.|TRBJ1-4
CASSLGAGATNEKLFF
TGTGCCAGCAGCTTAGGAGCGGGGGCAACTAATGAAAAACTGTTTTTT
>TRBV6-2/TRBV6-3|.|.|TRBJ2-6
CASSYSRGGGVSGANVLTF
TGTGCCAGCAGTTACTCTCGCGGCGGAGGGGTCTCTGGGGCCAACGTCCTGACTTTC
>TRBV7-9|.|TRBD2|TRBJ2-7
CASSFGRAGSYEQYF
TGTGCCAGCAGCTTTGGTCGAGCGGGAAGCTACGAGCAGTACTTC
>TRBV3-1/TRBV3-2|.|.|TRBJ2-7
CASSPDNVGYEQYF
TGTGCCAGCAGCCCTGACAACGTCGGCTACGAGCAGTACTTC
>TRBV10-1|.|.|TRBJ1-4
CASSGFDEKLFF
TGCGCCAGCAGCGGGTTTGATGAAAAACTGTTTTTT
>TRBV11-2|.|.|TRBJ2-3
CASSMTGITDTQYF
TGTGCCAGCAGCATGACAGGCATCACAGATACGCAGTATTTT
>TRBV5-5|.|TRBD1|TRBJ1-4
CASRSGTEEKLFF
TGTGCCAGCAGGTCCGGGACAGAGGAAAAACTGTTTTTT
>TRBV18|.|.|TRBJ1-5
CASSPRVERQPQHF
TGTGCCAGCTCACCGAGGGTAGAAAGGCAGCCCCAGCATTTT
>TRBV30|few|.|TRBJ1-1
CAWRGDDAEAFF
TGTGCCTGGCGGGGGGACGACGCTGAAGCTTTCTTT
>TRBV28|.|TRBD2|TRBJ2-3
CASTPGGTSGSDTQYF
TGTGCCAGCACCCCTGGGGGGACTAGCGGGAGTGATACGCAGTATTTT
>TRBV7-9|.|.|TRBJ1-1
CASSLINRQDTEAFF
TGTGCCAGCAGCCTCATCAACCGACAGGACACTGAAGCTTTCTTT
>TRBV7-2|.|.|TRBJ2-1
CASSSGASAYNEQFF
TGTGCCAGCAGCTCCGGGGCTAGCGCCTACAATGAGCAGTTCTTC
>TRBV28|.|.|TRBJ1-2
CASRTGWEYGYTF
TGTGCCAGTCGCACAGGGTGGGAATATGGCTACACCTTC
>TRBV5-4|.|TRBD2|TRBJ2-7
CASSLAGLHEQYF
TGTGCCAGCAGCTTAGCGGGATTACACGAGCAGTACTTC
>TRBV29-1|.|.|TRBJ1-2
CSVEDTVAGYTF
TGCAGCGTTGAAGACACAGTGGCCGGCTACACCTTC
>TRBV7-2|.|.|TRBJ1-4
CASSPGGGLANEKLFF
TGTGCCAGCAGCCCTGGGGGGGGGCTGGCTAATGAAAAACTGTTTTTT
>TRBV29-1|few|.|TRBJ2-3
CSFWGTSTDTQYF
TGCAGCTTTTGGGGGACTAGCACAGATACGCAGTATTTT